The clone carrying this T cell receptor (beta chain) has at least ten counts. Its matching antigen is unknown. Every patient underwent thyroid surgery untreated. The V end lost 4 bases, the J end lost 1 base, and 14 bases lay between the germline ends. The CDR3 is 15 amino acids. CDR1 and CDR2 (germline): SGHRS, YFSETQ. This specimen comes from a study of metastatic and nonmetastatic thyroid tumors. Whole-study context: Comparison of repertoires was carried out across blood and tumor or nodule tissue from malignant and benign thyroid patients.

Study observations and caveats: Within blood and tumor, benign nodules reportedly had significantly lower TCR beta diversity than malignant thyroid tumors did.

How the authors handled the data: For papillary thyroid cancer, a distant-metastasis classifier was constructed from CDR3 differences observed across clinicopathological groups. TCRdb reprocessed the PCR reads using MiXCR. For this entry, the V and J calls and clone size follow TCRdb and not the study's own pipeline. The data contain under 75,000 clones, around 20% of them singletons. V gene TRBV5-1 combines with J gene TRBJ2-5, with TRBD1 as a possible D gene (6 bases). The origin of this receptor is a female donor with papillary thyroid cancer or a benign thyroid nodule (not recorded which). Some clones in this sample may be carry-over from other donors' samples. Specimen: blood. CDR3 nucleotide sequence: TGCGCCAGCAGCCCTGGGTCAGGGGTCCAAGAGACCCAGTACTTC. As protein: CASSPGSGVQETQYF.